This TCR beta chain was recovered during a study of patients and donors after allogeneic stem cell transplantation (dated by TCRdb to about 2020). The library relied on RT-PCR. Sequencing was carried out with a NextSeq 550. The public sequencing data were trimmed at Q25 with fastp and processed into clonotypes with MiXCR by TCRdb, which kept only in-frame beta chains. All rows with the same CDR3 protein become a single entry with the most common DNA and genes. The sample table holds hundreds of distinct CDR3 sequences, of which about 1.2% were seen once. The ten largest clones add up to about a fifth of the sample. The germline V gene supplies CDR1 SGDLS and CDR2 YYNGEE. Trimmed from V: 0 bases; trimmed from J: 2 bases; junction bases lacking a gene match: 3. The cysteine opens and the phenylalanine closes a CDR3 of 15 amino acids. Only the CDR3 part of the read is kept: 45 bases, read in frame from the first base.

Worth noting for this clonotype: Its antigen is not yet known. Qualities for individual bases were not recorded, and no much larger clone is one base off.

The specimen sequenced was blood, either unsorted or a sorted T cell fraction (not recorded which). The rearranged chain carries TRBV9 and TRBJ1-2; TRBD1 matches 8 bases in the middle. The receptor was isolated from a human donor who was either an allogeneic HSCT recipient or a stem cell or donor lymphocyte infusion donor (not recorded which). It is not recorded whose cells these are; they may come from a transplant donor. The CDR3 is CASSVGPGGNYGYTF. The DNA sequence follows: TGTGCCAGCAGCGTAGGTCCAGGGGGCAACTATGGCTACACCTTC.